The clone carrying this T cell receptor beta chain was seen many times. This sample is drawn from a study of CD8 T cells in ankylosing spondylitis. The CDR3 is made up of 17 amino acids. Looked up from germline, CDR1 is SGHRS and CDR2 is YFSETQ. Trimming pared 0 bases from V and 0 bases from J, leaving 12 bases between. TCRdb reprocessed the 5' RACE reads with MiXCR, giving one entry per CDR3 protein. Among about 240,000 distinct CDR3 sequences listed, about 10% were seen once. V usage is TRBV5-1 and J usage is TRBJ2-2; D may be TRBD2 (5 bases). The receptor comes from a male donor with ankylosing spondylitis or in good health (not recorded which). Source material: blood, either unsorted or a sorted T cell fraction (not recorded which). The CDR3 loop is CASSLGPNSANTGELFF. The CDR3 region has the DNA TGCGCCAGCAGCTTGGGACCCAATAGCGCGAACACCGGGGAGCTGTTTTTT.